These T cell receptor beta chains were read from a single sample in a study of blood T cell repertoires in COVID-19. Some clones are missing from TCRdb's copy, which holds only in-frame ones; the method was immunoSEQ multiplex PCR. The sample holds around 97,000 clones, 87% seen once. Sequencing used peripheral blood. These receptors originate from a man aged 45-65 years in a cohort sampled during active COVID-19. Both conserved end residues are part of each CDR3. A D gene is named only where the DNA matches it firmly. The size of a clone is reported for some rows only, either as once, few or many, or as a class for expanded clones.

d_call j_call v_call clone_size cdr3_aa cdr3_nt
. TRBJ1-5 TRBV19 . CASSPRTVQPQHF TGTGCCAGTAGTCCGAGGACAGTTCAGCCCCAGCATTTT
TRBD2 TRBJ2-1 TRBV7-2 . CASSLTSGGAIRPGNEQFF TGTGCCAGCAGCTTGACTAGCGGGGGGGCCATCAGGCCCGGCAATGAGCAGTTCTTC
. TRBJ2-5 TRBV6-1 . CASSERPGGDQETQYF TGTGCCAGCAGTGAACGCCCCGGAGGTGACCAAGAGACCCAGTACTTC
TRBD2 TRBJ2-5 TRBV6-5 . CASSYSRTGGETQYF TGTGCCAGCAGTTACTCCCGGACGGGGGGAGAGACCCAGTACTTC
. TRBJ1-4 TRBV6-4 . CASPLDEKLFF TGTGCCAGCCCGTTAGATGAAAAACTGTTTTTT
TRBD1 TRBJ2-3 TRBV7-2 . CASSWNRGGTDTQYF TGTGCCAGCAGCTGGAACAGGGGAGGCACAGATACGCAGTATTTT
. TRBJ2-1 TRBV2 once CASSGLKGRRGSSYNEQFF TGTGCCAGCAGTGGTTTGAAGGGGAGACGGGGGAGCTCCTACAATGAGCAGTTCTTC
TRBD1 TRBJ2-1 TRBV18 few CASSPPQGSYEQFF TGTGCCAGCTCACCCCCACAGGGGTCTTACGAGCAGTTCTTC
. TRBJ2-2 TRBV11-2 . CASSFNSPNTGELFF TGTGCCAGCAGCTTTAACAGTCCGAACACCGGGGAGCTGTTTTTT
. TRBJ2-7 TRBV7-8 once CASSFYTGPASYEQYF TGTGCCAGCAGCTTTTATACAGGACCTGCCTCCTACGAGCAGTACTTC